This T cell receptor beta chain was obtained from a study of cytomegalovirus exposure and HLA in healthy donors. Overall study results and limits: Roughly even sequencing depth across donors was the assumption behind the presence/absence analyses.

The study ran its PCR with 60 Vbeta and 13 Jbeta primers. Profiled with immunoSEQ multiplex PCR; TCRdb holds only in-frame clones, not every one. The sample yields 30,000 to 35,000 clones, of which the top ten take up approximately 2%. While unrecorded immune exposures were likely, the donors were nominally healthy when sampled. In regard to this clone: The antigen remains undetermined.

This receptor was obtained from a woman between 35 and 50 years old in good health and CMV-seropositive. The sample taken for sequencing was PBMCs.

The CDR3 DNA follows: TGTGCCATCAGCGCCTCACAGGGAGTTCGGACCCAGTACTTC. It encodes CAISASQGVRTQYF. The J gene is TRBJ2-5, the V gene TRBV10-3, with a tentative D call TRBD1 (6 bases). The CDR3 consists of 14 residues. Deletions cut 6 bases from V and 7 bases from J, with 18 bases between. Germline CDR1 and CDR2: ENHRY and SYGVKD.